Included here is one T cell receptor beta chain sequence, with context. Antigen specificity is unknown. The source of the sample is a study of T cell responses to AZD1222 COVID-19 vaccine. TCRdb keeps only in-frame clones here, not all; method: immunoSEQ multiplex PCR. This table holds approximately 94,000 clones, approximately 87% found once. The CDR3 sequence is 12 residues long. Trimming shortened V by 3 bases and J by 3 bases, and 6 bases separated the two germline ends. Germline V CDR1 and CDR2: MNHEY, SMNVEV (reference sequence). General observations from the study: Repertoire sampling occurred only after the peak T cell response.

The receptor comes from an adult in good health. V is TRBV27 and J is TRBJ2-7; D ambiguous. This material consisted of peripheral blood, taken on day 0 of AZD1222 vaccination. CDR3 nucleotides: TGTGCCAGCAGTTTCCTGGGCTACGAGCAGTACTTC. The encoded protein is CASSFLGYEQYF.